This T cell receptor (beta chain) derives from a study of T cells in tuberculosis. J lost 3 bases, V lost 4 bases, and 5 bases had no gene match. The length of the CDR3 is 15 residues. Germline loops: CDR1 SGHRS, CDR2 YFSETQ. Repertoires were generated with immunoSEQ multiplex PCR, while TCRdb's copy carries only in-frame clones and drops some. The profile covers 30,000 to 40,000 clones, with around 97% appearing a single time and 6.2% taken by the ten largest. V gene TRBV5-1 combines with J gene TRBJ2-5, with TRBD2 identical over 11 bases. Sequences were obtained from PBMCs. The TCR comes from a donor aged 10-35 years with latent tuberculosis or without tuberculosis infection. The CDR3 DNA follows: TGCGCCAGCAGCAAGGGGGGACTAGCGGAAGAGACCCAGTACTTC. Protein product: CASSKGGLAEETQYF.